The 8 T cell receptor beta chains in this list originate from one sample, sequenced in a study of radiotherapy plus CTLA-4 blockade in lung cancer (dated by TCRdb to 2016 to 2019). Library method: the immunoSEQ multiplex PCR assay. As stored in TCRdb, this immuneACCESS dataset retains in-frame rearrangements with V and J assigned. A fraction of the clones does not appear; measured against another copy, unresolved V genes explain less than half of the discrepancy, and the remainder lacks a known reason. The sample has fewer than 95,000 clones on record, about 83% of them singletons. The leading ten clones occupy around 0.8% of the sample. The starting material was peripheral blood, obtained from a patient treated with radiotherapy plus ipilimumab. These receptors came from a human donor with non-small cell lung cancer who had stable disease on radiotherapy plus ipilimumab.

This clone occurred once. CDR3 sequence: CASSALAASGEQYF. For the CDR3, the DNA is TGCGCCAGCAGTGCACTAGCCGCTTCGGGCGAGCAGTACTTC. This chain links TRBV10-2 with TRBJ2-7, with D perhaps TRBD2 (6 bases). CDR3 length equals 14 residues. Germline-derived CDR1 and CDR2 are WSHSY and SAAADI. The germline V and J ends were trimmed by 4 bases and 6 bases, with 16 bases remaining between them.

The rearrangement joins TRBV2 to TRBJ1-5; 9 nucleotides align to TRBD1. Losses at the gene ends were 9 bases for V and 5 bases for J; bases not matched to a gene: 5. Germline CDR1 and CDR2: SNHLY and FYNNEI. The CDR3 has 13 amino acids. Here the CDR3 reads CASKQGADQPQHF. The CDR3 DNA is TGTGCCAGTAAACAGGGGGCGGATCAGCCCCAGCATTTT.

This rearrangement joins TRBV11-2 to TRBJ2-2; 12 bases agree with TRBD2. The J segment lost 6 bases and the V segment lost 2 bases, leaving 4 bases of the junction unmatched. CDR3 length: 16 residues. Germline CDR1 SGHAT, CDR2 FQNNGV. The CDR3 coding sequence is TGTGCCAGCAGCTTAAAGACTAGCGGGAGTTCCGGGGAGCTGTTTTTT. Encoded protein: CASSLKTSGSSGELFF.

The gene calls are TRBV7-9 and TRBJ1-2, with 9 positions matching TRBD1. Germline CDR1 is SEHNR and CDR2 is FQNEAQ (reference sequence). The J segment lost 6 bases and the V segment lost 1 base, leaving 3 bases of the junction unmatched. This CDR3 has 14 amino acids. The CDR3 coding sequence is TGTGCCAGCAGCTTAGTGGGACAGGGTGATGGCTACACCTTC. Its protein is CASSLVGQGDGYTF.

This chain links TRBV7-3 with TRBJ2-2; D gene unclear. V lost 0 bases to trimming and J lost 2 bases, with 7 bases between them. This CDR3 spans 15 amino acids. CDR1 is SGHTA, CDR2 FQGTGA, per germline. CDR3 in DNA: TGTGCCAGCAGCTTAACGGCACTTAACACCGGGGAGCTGTTTTTT. Amino acids: CASSLTALNTGELFF.

The chain has TRBV5-1 and TRBJ2-5; 7 bases line up with TRBD1. Germline CDR1 SGHRS, CDR2 YFSETQ. The CDR3 runs 13 residues. V trimming: 4 bases; J trimming: 5 bases; junction bases outside the gene matches: 5. The CDR3 region is CASSRTGGETQYF. CDR3 in DNA: TGCGCCAGCAGCCGGACAGGCGGGGAGACCCAGTACTTC.

The V and J genes are TRBV7-2 and TRBJ1-1; 9 bases line up with TRBD1. The J segment lost 4 bases and the V segment lost 4 bases, leaving 4 bases of the junction unmatched. The CDR3 runs to 14 residues. Germline CDR1 and CDR2: SGHTA and FQGNSA. The CDR3 DNA reads TGTGCCAGCAGCTCGAGGACAGGGGCCACTGAAGCTTTCTTT. It yields the protein CASSSRTGATEAFF.

CDR3 coding DNA: TGTGCCAGTGCACCGGCAGGGGGCCGTGGGGAGCAGTTCTTC. As protein: CASAPAGGRGEQFF. This chain links TRBV19 with TRBJ2-1; TRBD1 aligns across 8 bases. Trimming took 8 bases from V and 10 from J; bases not matched to a gene: 13. The CDR3 covers 14 residues. CDR1 LNHDA and CDR2 SQIVND come from the germline V gene (reference sequence).